The present T cell receptor beta chain was sequenced within a study of T cells after yellow fever vaccination (dated by TCRdb to about 2019). Turning to the overall study: The SMART-Seq v4 Ultra Low Input RNA kit was used to prepare libraries from fractions with low cell numbers. Bulk TCR alpha and beta repertoires were sequenced longitudinally to track T-cell clones before and after primary and booster YFV17D yellow fever vaccination. Two healthy male donors made up the cohort, one aged 18 to 29 years and the other aged 30 to 39 years. Blood was drawn at multiple timepoints before and after primary and secondary immunization, with bulk PBMC replicates and cell subsets isolated.

Read against the paper, the sample's treatment or condition label means: live attenuated yellow fever vaccine strain. At each blood-draw timepoint, two biological replicates of bulk PBMCs were obtained. PBMCs were isolated from peripheral blood using a standard Ficoll-Paque protocol. TriZol was used to extract RNA from bulk PBMCs, CD4 and CD8 fractions, and dextramer-positive and dextramer-negative fractions. The paper as a whole reports these results and caveats: A small share of clonotypes occurred in both CD4 and CD8 compartments, likely arising from convergent recombination. Most clones expanded after primary vaccination (around 96% of CD4 and 80% to 90% of CD8) were re-detected after the booster, suggesting that broad memory maintenance occurred. Compared with the primary T-cell response, the secondary T-cell response was weaker but faster, peaking on day 5 rather than day 15. Because only a couple of donors were included in the study, the extent to which the findings can be generalized is limited. Computational filtering was needed because FACS-sorted repertoires could contain abundant contaminating clonotypes from the bulk population.

As regards this clonotype: Its antigen is unknown. The sample holds no much larger clone one base away, and base qualities are not on file.

TCR cDNA was synthesized by 5'RACE template switching, which introduced a universal primer site and unique molecular identifiers. Priming of cDNA synthesis was performed from both the TCR alpha and TCR beta constant segments. Libraries were amplified in two PCR steps, with sample barcodes and sequencing adapters added in the second step. Sequencing of libraries was done on Illumina HiSeq 2500 (2x100 bp) or NovaSeq (2x150 bp). The paper's data handling went like this. MIGEC handled demultiplexing of reads and collapsing into UMI consensus sequences, while MiXCR performed V(D)J alignment. Using edgeR on replicate PBMC samples, clonotypes were called vaccine-responding if FDR was below 0.01 and the log2 fold change was above 5 up to day 15. Each bulk clonotype was labeled CD4 or CD8 based on which sequenced repertoire, CD4 or CD8, contained the clonotype at higher abundance. TCRdb cleaned the public reads at Q25 with fastp, built clones with MiXCR and kept in-frame beta chains. Rows with one shared CDR3 protein collapse into an entry with the most common genes and DNA. The V and J calls here are based on TCRdb, not the publication. Across this sample there are 450,000 to 550,000 distinct CDR3 sequences, with about a fifth seen only once. Roughly 16% of the sample is in the top ten clones.

The CDR3 starts with the cysteine, ends with the phenylalanine, and has 12 residues. Only the CDR3 part of the read is kept: 36 bases, read in frame from the first base. For CDR1 and CDR2, the germline V gene (reference sequence) lists DFQATT and SNEGSKA. V was cut back by 7 bases and J by 4 bases, leaving a gap of 13 bases between them. This receptor was taken from a man aged 18 to 30 who received the YFV17D yellow fever vaccine. The source material was PBMCs, sampled 21 days after the first yellow fever vaccination. The chain is made from TRBV20-1 and TRBJ2-5, with no reliable assignment of the D segment. CDR3 reads: CSGRRKGETQYF. The bases are TGCAGTGGTCGGCGTAAGGGAGAGACCCAGTACTTC.